This T cell receptor (beta chain) was sequenced during a study of technical replicates of blood from several donors. CDR3 size: 17 residues. Germline CDR1 and CDR2: SEHNR and FQNEAQ (reference sequence). With 5 bases removed from V and 0 bases from J, the gap between germline ends came to 18 bases. Assay: immunoSEQ multiplex PCR; the TCRdb copy retains only in-frame clones and omits some. Altogether approximately 99,000 clones are present, 95% being singletons, with the ten largest covering 0.2% to 0.25%. Sequencing was done on a sample of T cells isolated from PBMCs. This TCR was sampled from a human donor in good health. The J gene is TRBJ2-3, the V gene TRBV7-9; the D gene is possibly TRBD2 (6 bases). This chain's CDR3 is CASSLWGSGSSTDTQYF. The CDR3 DNA follows: TGTGCCAGCAGCCTTTGGGGTAGCGGATCTAGCACAGATACGCAGTATTTT.